The rows below give T cell receptor beta chains drawn from one sample of a study of beta chain features in type 1 diabetes. TCRdb's copy holds only in-frame clones and misses some; the assay was immunoSEQ multiplex PCR. Of roughly 160,000 clones in the sample, around 8% were seen once. Sequencing used central memory CD4+ T cells from blood. These receptors came from a woman between 40 and 50 years old with type 1 diabetes. The CDR3 runs from the conserved cysteine through the conserved F or W. The D gene is left open where the match is weak. The listing skips clone size in some rows; elsewhere it reads once, few, many or a size class.

V gene	clone size	CDR3 length	D gene	J gene	CDR3 protein	CDR3 DNA
TRBV19	few	12	-	TRBJ2-3	CASSKGRDTQYF	TGTGCCAGTAGTAAGGGGAGGGATACGCAGTATTTT
TRBV6-1	few	12	-	TRBJ2-7	CASSVGQRKQYF	TGTGCCAGCAGTGTTGGTCAGCGCAAGCAGTACTTC
TRBV7-9	-	14	-	TRBJ1-4	CASSFSGIHEKLFF	TGTGCCAGCAGCTTTTCAGGGATACATGAAAAACTGTTTTTT
TRBV7-9	few	15	TRBD1	TRBJ2-5	CASSLTGTGGETQYF	TGTGCCAGCAGCTTAACAGGGACAGGGGGAGAGACCCAGTACTTC
TRBV4-3	many	13	-	TRBJ1-2	CASSQEQGGGYTF	TGCGCCAGCAGCCAAGAACAGGGAGGGGGCTACACCTTC
TRBV5-8	-	16	-	TRBJ1-5	CASSQGHVFLDQPQHF	TGTGCCAGCAGCCAGGGACATGTCTTTCTTGATCAGCCCCAGCATTTT
TRBV7-2	-	15	TRBD1	TRBJ1-6	CASRQDRGSYSPLHF	TGTGCCAGCAGACAGGACAGGGGTTCTTATTCACCCCTCCACTTT
TRBV29-1	-	14	TRBD1	TRBJ2-2	CSVETGLLDGELFF	TGCAGCGTGGAGACAGGGCTTCTTGACGGGGAGCTGTTTTTT
TRBV15	few	15	-	TRBJ1-4	CATSRDGTGGEKLFF	TGTGCCACCAGCAGAGATGGGACCGGAGGGGAAAAACTGTTTTTT
TRBV11-2	few	16	TRBD1	TRBJ1-2	CASSSNQGTGGDGYTF	TGTGCCAGCAGCTCGAACCAGGGGACAGGGGGCGATGGCTACACCTTC
TRBV18	-	15	-	TRBJ1-3	CASSPGGQLGNTIYF	TGTGCCAGCTCACCGGGTGGACAGCTTGGAAACACCATATATTTT
TRBV5-1	-	13	-	TRBJ1-1	CASAGLGNTEAFF	TGCGCCAGCGCCGGACTGGGGAACACTGAAGCTTTCTTT
TRBV6-6	few	13	-	TRBJ2-1	CASSQGHLNEQFF	TGTGCCAGCAGTCAAGGACATCTCAATGAGCAGTTCTTC
TRBV10-3	many	12	-	TRBJ2-5	CAIRGSGETQYF	TGTGCCATCAGGGGCTCAGGAGAGACCCAGTACTTC
TRBV5-5	few	16	TRBD1	TRBJ2-1	CASSLARGQGFGEQFF	TGTGCCAGCAGCTTGGCAAGGGGACAGGGGTTCGGTGAGCAGTTCTTC
TRBV7-2	-	15	-	TRBJ2-7	CASSLGTGSTYEQYF	TGTGCCAGCAGCCTGGGTACAGGAAGCACCTACGAGCAGTACTTC
TRBV7-2	-	17	-	TRBJ2-6	CASSLERRVAGANVLTF	TGTGCCAGCAGCTTAGAGAGAAGAGTAGCTGGGGCCAACGTCCTGACTTTC
TRBV29-1	-	14	TRBD1	TRBJ2-1	CSVDDRVSYNEQFF	TGCAGCGTGGATGACAGGGTTTCCTACAATGAGCAGTTCTTC
TRBV7-2	-	11	-	TRBJ2-1	CASSFINEQFF	TGTGCCAGCAGCTTTATCAATGAGCAGTTCTTC
TRBV9	-	15	-	TRBJ1-5	CASSKLKRSNQPQHF	TGTGCCAGCAGCAAACTAAAACGGAGCAATCAGCCCCAGCATTTT
TRBV5-1	-	14	-	TRBJ2-3	CASSLQRPTDTQYF	TGCGCCAGCAGCTTGCAGCGTCCGACAGATACGCAGTATTTT
TRBV2	few	15	TRBD1	TRBJ2-3	CASSERQGSTDTQYF	TGTGCCAGCAGTGAGAGACAGGGGAGCACAGATACGCAGTATTTT
TRBV6-5	few	14	-	TRBJ2-2	CASSKGVWTGELFF	TGTGCCAGCTCCAAGGGGGTATGGACCGGGGAGCTGTTTTTT
TRBV19	few	15	TRBD1	TRBJ2-7	CASSSRPGTGYEQYF	TGTGCCAGTAGTTCTCGACCCGGGACAGGTTACGAGCAGTACTTC
TRBV9	-	14	TRBD1	TRBJ1-1	CASSVLDRVTEAFF	TGTGCCAGCAGCGTCTTGGACAGGGTCACTGAAGCTTTCTTT
TRBV9	many	13	-	TRBJ2-5	CASSVGSLETQYF	TGTGCCAGCAGCGTAGGGAGCCTGGAGACCCAGTACTTC
TRBV5-6	few	14	-	TRBJ2-7	CASSFGLASYEQYF	TGTGCCAGCAGCTTCGGGTTAGCGTCCTACGAGCAGTACTTC
TRBV9	-	14	-	TRBJ2-3	CASSVSGSTDTQYF	TGTGCCAGCAGCGTATCGGGTAGCACAGATACGCAGTATTTT
TRBV5-1	few	13	-	TRBJ2-2	CASSSTSPGELFF	TGCGCCAGCAGCTCCACTAGCCCCGGGGAGCTGTTTTTT
TRBV2	few	12	-	TRBJ2-1	CASRRDDNEQFF	TGTGCCAGCAGGCGGGACGACAATGAGCAGTTCTTC
TRBV5-1	-	16	TRBD2	TRBJ2-1	CASSLGLAGSYNEQFF	TGCGCCAGCAGCTTGGGACTAGCGGGGTCCTACAATGAGCAGTTCTTC
TRBV4-1	-	15	-	TRBJ2-1	CASSPTGTLYNEQFF	TGCGCCAGCAGCCCTACCGGGACTCTATACAATGAGCAGTTCTTC
TRBV27	-	14	-	TRBJ1-5	CASRPVGGNQPQHF	TGTGCCAGCAGGCCGGTGGGAGGCAATCAGCCCCAGCATTTT
TRBV7-9	few	15	-	TRBJ1-1	CASSFPVLGNTEAFF	TGTGCCAGCAGCTTTCCCGTCCTCGGGAACACTGAAGCTTTCTTT
TRBV9	few	14	-	TRBJ2-7	CASSSLGALGEQYF	TGTGCCAGCAGCTCCCTAGGGGCTCTGGGCGAGCAGTACTTC
TRBV9	-	11	-	TRBJ1-2	CASSVEQSYTF	TGTGCCAGCAGCGTAGAACAGAGCTACACCTTC
TRBV30	few	14	-	TRBJ2-2	CASTRGRNTGELFF	TGTGCCTCTACCAGAGGCAGGAACACCGGGGAGCTGTTTTTT
TRBV5-1	few	14	TRBD2	TRBJ2-7	CASSTGLAAYEQYF	TGCGCCAGCAGCACCGGACTAGCAGCCTACGAGCAGTACTTC
TRBV4-2	few	14	TRBD2	TRBJ2-5	CASSLGLAEETQYF	TGTGCCAGCAGCCTAGGACTAGCCGAAGAGACCCAGTACTTC
TRBV5-4	few	15	TRBD2	TRBJ2-1	CASSSTSGGLDEQFF	TGTGCCAGCAGCTCGACTAGCGGGGGGTTGGATGAGCAGTTCTTC
TRBV7-8	few	15	TRBD2	TRBJ2-5	CASSPGASGGQTQYF	TGTGCCAGCAGTCCGGGTGCTAGCGGGGGTCAGACCCAGTACTTC
TRBV7-2	-	19	TRBD1	TRBJ1-2	CASSLGPYFLGTVNYGYTF	TGTGCCAGCAGCTTAGGCCCCTACTTTCTCGGGACAGTTAACTATGGCTACACCTTC